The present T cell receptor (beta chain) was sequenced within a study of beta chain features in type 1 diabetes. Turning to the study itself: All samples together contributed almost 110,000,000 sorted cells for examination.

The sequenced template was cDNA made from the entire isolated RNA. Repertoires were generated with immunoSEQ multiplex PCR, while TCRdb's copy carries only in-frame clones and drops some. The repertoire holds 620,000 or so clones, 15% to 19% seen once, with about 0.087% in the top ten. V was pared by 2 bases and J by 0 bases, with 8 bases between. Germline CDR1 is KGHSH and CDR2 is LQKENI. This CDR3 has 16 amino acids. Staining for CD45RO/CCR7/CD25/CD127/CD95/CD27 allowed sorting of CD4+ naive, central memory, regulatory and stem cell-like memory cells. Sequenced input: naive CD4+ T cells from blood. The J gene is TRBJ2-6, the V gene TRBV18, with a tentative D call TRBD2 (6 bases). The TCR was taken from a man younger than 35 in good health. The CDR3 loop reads CASSPDGGSGANVLTF. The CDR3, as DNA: TGTGCCAGCTCACCAGACGGGGGCTCTGGGGCCAACGTCCTGACTTTC.